The clone carrying this T cell receptor beta chain showed up many times. These data belong to a study of T-cell reconstitution after alpha-beta-depleted transplantation in children. Unique molecular identifiers tagged the TCRbeta library. Using its own MiXCR run on the PCR reads, TCRdb lists one record per CDR3 protein. This table holds some 390,000 distinct CDR3 sequences, about a fifth found once. There are 13 residues in the CDR3. Trimming removed 3 bases from V and 4 bases from J, with 8 bases in between. V is TRBV12-3 or TRBV12-4 and J is TRBJ2-3, with D possibly matching TRBD2 (6 bases). The sequenced sample was PBMCs from the stem cell graft donor, obtained from the stem cell graft. This TCR derives from a human donor who donated a stem cell graft to a child with acute myeloid leukemia. In DNA form, the CDR3 reads TGTGCCAGCAGTTTCTCGGGGGCAGATACGCAGTATTTT. Encoded protein: CASSFSGADTQYF.